The 13 T cell receptor beta chains reported below all come from one sample, sequenced in a study of tumor-infiltrating lymphocytes in localized non-small cell lung cancer. Assay used: immunoSEQ multiplex PCR; TCRdb lists only in-frame clones, some missing. The sample records about 1,700 clones, around 37% being singletons. Sequenced input: uninvolved lung tissue not adjacent to the tumor. The receptor source for this set is a human donor with non-small cell lung cancer.

This clone was observed a few times. The J gene is TRBJ1-3, the V gene TRBV30, with D unclear. In germline, CDR1 is GTSNPN, CDR2 SVGIG (reference sequence). This CDR3 contains 16 residues. Trimming left V 2 bases short and J 8 bases short, with 22 bases between. The CDR3: CAWSTKSGRFLDTIYF. The CDR3 coding sequence is TGTGCCTGGAGTACCAAGAGTGGACGGTTTCTGGACACCATATATTTT.

The chain links TRBV30 to TRBJ2-1, with 8 bases fitting TRBD1. V trimming: 4 bases; J trimming: 5 bases; junction bases outside the gene matches: 10. Germline assignment: CDR1 GTSNPN and CDR2 SVGIG (reference sequence). The CDR3 loop spans 15 amino acids. The CDR3 DNA is TGTGCCTGGACGGACGGGACAGGAACCCACAATGAGCAGTTCTTC. This translates into CAWTDGTGTHNEQFF.

This clone turned up a few times. The V and J genes are TRBV19 and TRBJ2-7, with 15 bases fitting TRBD2. CDR1 LNHDA and CDR2 SQIVND come from the germline V gene (reference sequence). The CDR3 totals 18 residues. The ends lost 5 bases at V and 0 bases at J; junction bases unmatched: 8. This CDR3 reads CASSPPGLAGGSSYEQYF. The CDR3 nucleotides are TGTGCCAGTAGTCCTCCGGGACTAGCGGGGGGCAGCTCCTACGAGCAGTACTTC.

The rearrangement links TRBV7-2 to TRBJ1-5, with 8 bases identical to TRBD1. The trim removed 4 bases at V and 7 bases at J, leaving 9 bases unmatched. Germline lookup yields CDR1 SGHTA and CDR2 FQGNSA. The CDR3 runs to 15 residues. In DNA, the CDR3 is TGTGCCAGCAGCTGGGACAGGTCGGCGGGGCAGCCCCAGCATTTT. Translated, it gives CASSWDRSAGQPQHF. The full variable domain, completed using reference TRBV7-2 and TRBJ1-5, is GAGVSQSPSNKVTEKGKDVELRCDPISGHTALYWYRQSLGQGLEFLIYFQGNSAPDKSGLPSDRFSAERTGGSVSTLTIQRTQQEDSAVYLCASSWDRSAGQPQHFGDGTRLSIL.

This chain uses TRBV2 with TRBJ1-5; D is unresolved. The CDR3 is made up of 14 amino acids. Per the germline V gene, CDR1 is SNHLY and CDR2 is FYNNEI. Trimming took 0 bases from V and 8 from J, leaving 11 bases between them. CDR3 in amino acids: CASSEANGFEPQHF. CDR3 nucleotide sequence: TGTGCCAGCAGTGAAGCAAATGGCTTTGAGCCCCAGCATTTT.

The chain carries TRBV4-1 and TRBJ2-3; D gene ambiguous. Trimming removed 5 bases from V and 6 bases from J, with 12 bases in between. There are 13 residues in the CDR3. Germline assignment: CDR1 MGHRA and CDR2 YSYEKL. CDR3 in DNA: TGCGCCAGCAGCGCAAGGATAGGGGATACGCAGTATTTT. It encodes CASSARIGDTQYF.

This clone was observed a few times. This chain uses TRBV6-5 with TRBJ2-3; TRBD1 aligns across 8 bases. Trimming took 5 bases from V and 4 from J; bases not matched to a gene: 8. Germline CDR1 MNHEY, CDR2 SVGAGI. The CDR3 sequence is 15 residues long. The CDR3 DNA is TGTGCCAGCAGTAGGACAGGGTTAAACGCAGATACGCAGTATTTT. Residues: CASSRTGLNADTQYF.

This clone was counted between two and nine times. This sequence joins TRBV29-1 and TRBJ2-2; 9 bases agree with TRBD2. The trim removed 7 bases at V and 0 bases at J, leaving 3 bases unmatched. CDR3 length equals 14 residues. The V gene's germline CDR1 is SQVTM and CDR2 ANQGSEA. Here the CDR3 DNA reads TGCAGCGCCAAGCGGGGGGCGAACACCGGGGAGCTGTTTTTT. Residues: CSAKRGANTGELFF.

In DNA, the CDR3 is TGCGCCAGCAGCCCGGGAGCGGGACAGGGGTACGAGCAGTACTTC. It specifies CASSPGAGQGYEQYF. The V and J genes are TRBV4-3 and TRBJ2-7, with 10 bases matching TRBD1. Germline values: CDR1 LGHNA, CDR2 YSLEER. The length of the CDR3 is 15 residues. After removal of 4 bases from V and 4 bases from J, the junction contained 7 bases not matched to a gene.

This clone is labeled as large (0.1 to 1%). The V and J genes are TRBV29-1 and TRBJ2-7; 11 positions agree with TRBD1. V gave up 3 bases and J gave up 6 bases; unmatched junction bases: 13. The CDR3 sequence is 16 residues long. Germline V gives CDR1 SQVTM, CDR2 ANQGSEA. The CDR3 nucleotides are TGCAGCGTTGAGGAGAACGGGGACAGGGGGACAGGCGAGCAGTACTTC. Amino acid sequence: CSVEENGDRGTGEQYF.

The rearrangement uses TRBV4-1 and TRBJ2-1; the match to TRBD1 covers 8 bases. V shed 2 bases, J shed 1 base, and the junction held 1 base outside the gene matches. This CDR3 has 15 amino acids. The germline V gene encodes CDR1 MGHRA and CDR2 YSYEKL. Here the CDR3 DNA reads TGCGCCAGCAGCCAAAGGGACAGGTCCTACAATGAGCAGTTCTTC. Protein: CASSQRDRSYNEQFF.

The genes are TRBV29-1 and TRBJ1-1; 7 nucleotides agree with TRBD1. From germline, CDR1 is SQVTM and CDR2 ANQGSEA. Losses at the gene ends were 7 bases for V and 3 bases for J; bases not matched to a gene: 5. The CDR3 runs 12 residues. CDR3 amino acids: CSGTGAYTEAFF. The DNA of the CDR3 is TGCAGCGGTACAGGGGCCTACACTGAAGCTTTCTTT.

Concerning this clone itself: Other nucleotide sequences in the sample specify the same CDR3. The rearrangement links TRBV5-1 to TRBJ1-1, with 11 bases that match TRBD1. CDR1 and CDR2 from the germline V gene are SGHRS and YFSETQ. CDR3 length: 14 amino acids. V lost 3 bases and J lost 4; bases outside the gene matches: 2. The CDR3 here is CASSSGQGGTEAFF. Here the CDR3 DNA reads TGCGCCAGCAGCTCGGGACAGGGGGGCACTGAAGCTTTCTTT. The variable domain in full, completed from reference TRBV5-1 and TRBJ1-1, reads KAGVTQTPRYLIKTRGQQVTLSCSPISGHRSVSWYQQTPGQGLQFLFEYFSETQRNKGNFPGRFSGRQFSNSRSEMNVSTLELGDSALYLCASSSGQGGTEAFFGQGTRLTVV.